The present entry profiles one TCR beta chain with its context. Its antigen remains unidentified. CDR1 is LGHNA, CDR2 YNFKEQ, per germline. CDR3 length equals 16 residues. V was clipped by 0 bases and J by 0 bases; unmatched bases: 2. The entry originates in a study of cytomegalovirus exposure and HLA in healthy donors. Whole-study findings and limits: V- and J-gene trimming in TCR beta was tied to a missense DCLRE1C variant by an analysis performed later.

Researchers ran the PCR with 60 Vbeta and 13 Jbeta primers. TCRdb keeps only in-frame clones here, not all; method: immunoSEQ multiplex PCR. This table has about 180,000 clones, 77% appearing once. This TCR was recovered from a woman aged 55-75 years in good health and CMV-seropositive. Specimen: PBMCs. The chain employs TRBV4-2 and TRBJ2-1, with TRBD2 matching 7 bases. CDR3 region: CASSQDPGGSYNEQFF. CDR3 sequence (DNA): TGTGCCAGCAGCCAAGATCCGGGGGGCTCCTACAATGAGCAGTTCTTC.